This T cell receptor beta chain emerged from a study of neurological immune-mediated disorders. This clonotype appeared many times. The antigen remains unidentified. TCRdb called the 5' RACE reads again in MiXCR, with one record for every CDR3 protein. The data show about 120,000 distinct CDR3 sequences, with 3.2% seen just once and 1% to 1.5% held by the top ten. Overall study findings and caveats: As far as clinical or MRI features were concerned, none was associated with the multiple sclerosis repertoire cluster.

Sample: PBMCs. The source is a woman aged 25 to 39 with multiple sclerosis.

CDR3 residues: CASSSTPQGLNTEAFF. CDR3 bases: TGCGCCAGCAGCTCTACCCCACAGGGGCTGAACACTGAAGCTTTCTTT. The V call is TRBV5-1, the J call TRBJ1-1; 7 bases map to TRBD1. There are 16 residues in the CDR3. Germline values: CDR1 SGHRS, CDR2 YFSETQ. The J segment lost 0 bases and the V segment lost 3 bases, leaving 8 bases of the junction unmatched.